This TCR beta chain was found in a study of cytomegalovirus exposure and HLA in healthy donors. Findings and limits, study-wide: The study found most TCR sequences rare, yet found some public TCRs in many donors. Under in vitro conditions, three CMV-associated chains were confirmed as specific for CMV antigens.

With regard to this clone: Its antigen is not known.

Profiling relied on immunoSEQ multiplex PCR, and the TCRdb table lists in-frame clones only, not all of them. This table holds 230,000 or so clones, around 88% found once. CDR3 length: 18 residues. Trimming took 5 bases from V and 3 from J; bases not matched to a gene: 16. Looked up from germline, CDR1 is SGHNT and CDR2 is YENEEA. The sequenced sample consisted of PBMCs. V is TRBV11-3 and J is TRBJ2-1; the match to TRBD2 covers 7 bases. This TCR derives from a woman younger than 35 in good health and CMV-seronegative. CDR3 in amino acids: CASSRTPLGTTDYNEQFF. CDR3 coding DNA: TGTGCCAGCAGCCGCACCCCTCTAGGGACTACTGACTACAATGAGCAGTTCTTC.